This T cell receptor (beta chain) was retrieved from a study of T cell responses to AZD1222 COVID-19 vaccine. Germline V gene data show CDR1 as LGHNA and CDR2 as YNFKEQ. The CDR3 has 15 residues. After removal of 0 bases from V and 8 bases from J, the junction contained 8 bases not matched to a gene. In regard to this clone: Its antigen remains unknown.

General study results and limits: The reported proportion of spike-specific TCRs targeting unmutated variant regions was nearly half. Only six individuals given AZD1222 were seropositive at baseline. White British people made up most donors, females outnumbered males, and clonal diversity was possibly underestimated.

Profiled with immunoSEQ multiplex PCR; TCRdb holds only in-frame clones, not every one. The sample lists about 120,000 clones, approximately 86% occurring once. This clonotype was obtained from an adult in good health. The chain couples TRBV4-2 to TRBJ1-2, with 8 bases lining up with TRBD1. The source was peripheral blood, collected on day 0 of AZD1222 vaccination. The CDR3 spells CASSQEHRGAVGYTF. In DNA form, the CDR3 reads TGTGCCAGCAGCCAAGAGCACAGGGGGGCTGTAGGCTACACCTTC.